This T cell receptor beta chain was identified during a study of T-cell reconstitution after alpha-beta-depleted transplantation in children. Study outcomes and limitations: Several hundred rapidly expanded clones from non-depleted graft cells reportedly supplied alpha-beta T cells about two months post-transplant. T-cell counts and diversity at one year post-transplant came mainly from newly produced T cells. The origin of high day-60 TCRbeta diversity in some patients lay in surviving recipient T cells and thymic progenitors.

Germline CDR1 and CDR2: SGHRS and YFSETQ. CDR3 length equals 15 residues. The V gene lost 2 bases and the J gene lost 0 bases, with 9 bases spanning the gap. This clonotype was detected ten times or more. Its specificity is unknown. Preparation of the TCRbeta library used unique molecular identifiers. TCRdb re-analysed the PCR reads in MiXCR, keeping a single row per CDR3 protein. Of 900,000 or so distinct CDR3 sequences in the sample, around 17% were seen once. The TCR originated in a male patient aged 5 to 17 who had a stem cell transplant for acute lymphoblastic leukemia, so the T cells may come from the graft donor. V usage is TRBV5-1 and J usage is TRBJ2-1; D is ambiguous. The specimen comprised PBMCs, mostly from graft donor cells, sampled 360 days after TCRalphabeta/CD19-depleted stem cell transplant. The CDR3 DNA reads as TGCGCCAGCAGCTTTCAGGCTAGCTCCTACAATGAGCAGTTCTTC. Protein sequence: CASSFQASSYNEQFF.